These 2 T cell receptor beta chains share one sample of origin, sequenced in a study of blood T cell repertoires in COVID-19. The table came from immunoSEQ multiplex PCR; TCRdb's copy has only in-frame clones and leaves some out. Of under 250,000 clones listed, 84% are singletons. The source material was peripheral blood. All receptors come from a woman in her thirties or forties who had recovered from COVID-19.

This chain links TRBV5-1 with TRBJ2-5, with D tentatively TRBD1 (6 bases). Trimming shortened V by 3 bases and J by 2 bases, and 8 bases separated the two germline ends. The CDR3 covers 13 residues. Per the germline V gene, CDR1 is SGHRS and CDR2 is YFSETQ. CDR3 loop: CASSSGQQETQYF. CDR3 nucleotide sequence: TGCGCCAGCAGCTCCGGACAGCAAGAGACCCAGTACTTC. Complete variable domain (other parts from reference TRBV5-1 and TRBJ2-5): KAGVTQTPRYLIKTRGQQVTLSCSPISGHRSVSWYQQTPGQGLQFLFEYFSETQRNKGNFPGRFSGRQFSNSRSEMNVSTLELGDSALYLCASSSGQQETQYFGPGTRLLVL.

V is TRBV5-1 and J is TRBJ2-1; the D is unclear. The CDR3 is 13 amino acids. V was clipped by 2 bases and J by 8 bases, with 11 bases between them. Germline CDR1 SGHRS, CDR2 YFSETQ. The CDR3 sequence is CASSLTSFYEQFF. For the CDR3, the DNA is TGCGCCAGCAGCTTAACGAGTTTCTATGAGCAGTTCTTC.